This T cell receptor (beta chain) was recorded in a study of shared clonotypes between healthy human individuals. In the study overall: For every donor, three CD4 naive, three CD4 memory, two CD8 naive and one CD8 memory plates were used.

CDR3 length: 17 residues. V was shortened by 4 bases and J by 5 bases, with 20 bases between the two germline ends. CDR1 ENHRY and CDR2 SYGVKD come from the germline V gene. Genomic DNA of every subset was divided equally among multiple immunoSEQ plates. The method was immunoSEQ multiplex PCR; TCRdb's version includes in-frame clones alone and lacks a portion of them. Of roughly 1,500,000 clones listed, around 98% are singletons. Healthy HIV-negative adults with no recent acute infections or vaccinations were recruited as donors. The split of CD4+ cells yielded CD45RA+ naive and CD45RA-negative memory subsets.

V gene TRBV10-3 combines with J gene TRBJ2-2; a possible D gene is TRBD1 (6 bases). The material sequenced was naive CD4+ T cells sorted from blood. Subset denoted: CD45RA+ positively selected. The TCR comes from a man aged 25-45 years in good health. The CDR3 is CAISVGLAHRGTGELFF. The CDR3 nucleotides are TGTGCCATCAGTGTCGGGTTAGCGCATAGGGGGACCGGGGAGCTGTTTTTT.